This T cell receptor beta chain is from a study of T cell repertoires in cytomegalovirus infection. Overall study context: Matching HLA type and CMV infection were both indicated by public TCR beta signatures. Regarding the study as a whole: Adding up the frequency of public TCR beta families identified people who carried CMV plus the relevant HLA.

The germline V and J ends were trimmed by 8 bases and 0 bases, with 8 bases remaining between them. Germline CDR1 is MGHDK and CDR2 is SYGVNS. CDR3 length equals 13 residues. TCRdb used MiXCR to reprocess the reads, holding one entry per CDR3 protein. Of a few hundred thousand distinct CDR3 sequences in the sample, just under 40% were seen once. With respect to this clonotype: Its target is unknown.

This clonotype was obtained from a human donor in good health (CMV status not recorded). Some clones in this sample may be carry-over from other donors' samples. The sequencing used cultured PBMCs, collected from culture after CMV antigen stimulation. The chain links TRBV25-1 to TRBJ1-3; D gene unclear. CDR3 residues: CASAKSSGNTIYF. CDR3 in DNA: TGTGCCAGCGCAAAAAGCTCTGGAAACACCATATATTTT.